These T cell receptor beta chains were read from a single sample in a study of beta chain features in type 1 diabetes. The assay was immunoSEQ multiplex PCR, and TCRdb's table has in-frame clones only and misses some. The sample has some 290,000 clones, about 13% seen once. Source material: naive CD4+ T cells from blood. Source of these receptors: a man aged 25 to 40 with type 1 diabetes. Both conserved end residues are part of each CDR3. D genes are given only for firm matches. Clone size is stated in some rows and not others, as once, few, many or a class when expanded.

CDR3: CASSSAGSTYEQYF
DNA: TGTGCCAGTAGCTCCGCGGGGTCCACCTACGAGCAGTACTTC
J: TRBJ2-7
V: TRBV19
size: few
D: NA

CDR3: CASSMRQGLYNEQFF
DNA: TGTGCCAGTAGTATGAGGCAGGGGCTCTACAATGAGCAGTTCTTC
J: TRBJ2-1
V: TRBV19
size: once
D: NA

CDR3: CGTGRNMNTEAFF
DNA: TGTGGGACAGGGAGGAACATGAACACTGAAGCTTTCTTT
J: TRBJ1-1
V: TRBV29-1
size: few
D: TRBD1

CDR3: CASRKREVYEQYF
DNA: TGTGCCAGCAGAAAACGGGAGGTATACGAGCAGTACTTC
J: TRBJ2-7
V: TRBV28
size: NA
D: TRBD2

CDR3: CASSLERVNIQYF
DNA: TGTGCCAGCAGCCTTGAGCGGGTAAACATTCAGTACTTC
J: TRBJ2-4
V: TRBV4-2
size: few
D: NA

CDR3: CASSLFASGSYNEQFF
DNA: TGTGCCAGCAGTTTATTCGCTAGCGGCTCTTACAATGAGCAGTTCTTC
J: TRBJ2-1
V: TRBV28
size: few
D: TRBD2

CDR3: CAWGRTSGSSQFF
DNA: TGTGCCTGGGGGAGGACTAGCGGGAGTTCGCAGTTCTTC
J: TRBJ2-1
V: TRBV30
size: NA
D: TRBD2

CDR3: CASSSGQGSIAFF
DNA: TGTGCCAGCAGTTCGGGACAGGGTAGTATAGCTTTCTTT
J: TRBJ1-1
V: TRBV28
size: few
D: TRBD1

CDR3: CASSLGDRVSDTF
DNA: TGTGCCAGCAGCTTAGGGGACAGGGTTAGCGACACCTTC
J: TRBJ1-2
V: TRBV7-9
size: NA
D: TRBD1

CDR3: CASSVTAYNEQFF
DNA: TGTGCCAGCAGTGTCACTGCTTACAATGAGCAGTTCTTC
J: TRBJ2-1
V: TRBV6-4
size: NA
D: NA

CDR3: CASSQDHGLAGGGSYEQYF
DNA: TGCGCCAGCAGCCAAGATCATGGACTAGCGGGAGGGGGGTCCTACGAGCAGTACTTC
J: TRBJ2-7
V: TRBV4-1
size: NA
D: TRBD2

CDR3: CASSQGTGDYEQYF
DNA: TGTGCCAGCAGCCAAGGGACAGGGGACTACGAGCAGTACTTC
J: TRBJ2-7
V: TRBV14
size: few
D: TRBD1

CDR3: CASSSGQGNQPQHF
DNA: TGTGCCAGCAGTTCGGGACAGGGGAATCAGCCCCAGCATTTT
J: TRBJ1-5
V: TRBV28
size: few
D: TRBD1

CDR3: CASSDHPSGSYEQYF
DNA: TGTGCCAGCAGTGATCATCCTAGCGGCTCCTACGAGCAGTACTTC
J: TRBJ2-7
V: TRBV2
size: NA
D: TRBD2

CDR3: CASSLAGTNTEAFF
DNA: TGCGCCAGCAGCTTGGCAGGAACGAACACTGAAGCTTTCTTT
J: TRBJ1-1
V: TRBV5-1
size: NA
D: NA

CDR3: CASSLGATRGNEQFF
DNA: TGTGCCAGCAGCTTAGGTGCGACAAGGGGCAATGAGCAGTTCTTC
J: TRBJ2-1
V: TRBV11-2
size: NA
D: NA

CDR3: CASSPPSRAGQETQYF
DNA: TGTGCCAGCTCACCACCATCTCGGGCGGGCCAAGAGACCCAGTACTTC
J: TRBJ2-5
V: TRBV18
size: few
D: NA

CDR3: CSVEEEGFINEQFF
DNA: TGCAGCGTTGAAGAGGAGGGGTTCATCAATGAGCAGTTCTTC
J: TRBJ2-1
V: TRBV29-1
size: NA
D: NA

CDR3: CASSDASGSYEQYF
DNA: TGCGCCAGCAGCGATGCTAGCGGTTCCTACGAGCAGTACTTC
J: TRBJ2-7
V: TRBV5-1
size: few
D: TRBD2

CDR3: CASSLRGWGQFF
DNA: TGTGCCAGCAGTCTCAGGGGGTGGGGGCAGTTCTTC
J: TRBJ2-1
V: TRBV28
size: NA
D: TRBD1

CDR3: CASRGGLGWSEQYF
DNA: TGTGCCAGCAGGGGGGGACTAGGGTGGAGCGAGCAGTACTTC
J: TRBJ2-7
V: TRBV2
size: NA
D: TRBD2

CDR3: CASSQSGQGGSEAFF
DNA: TGTGCCAGCAGCCAATCGGGACAGGGGGGCTCTGAAGCTTTCTTT
J: TRBJ1-1
V: TRBV4-2
size: NA
D: TRBD1

CDR3: CASSQGGPSDTQYF
DNA: TGTGCCAGCAGCCAAGGAGGGCCCTCGGATACGCAGTATTTT
J: TRBJ2-3
V: TRBV4-2
size: few
D: NA

CDR3: CASIGRGTDTQYF
DNA: TGTGCCAGCATCGGCAGGGGGACAGATACGCAGTATTTT
J: TRBJ2-3
V: TRBV11-3
size: NA
D: TRBD1

CDR3: CASSGQGRGETQYF
DNA: TGCGCCAGCTCCGGACAGGGTAGGGGAGAGACCCAGTACTTC
J: TRBJ2-5
V: TRBV5-1
size: NA
D: TRBD1

CDR3: CASSLVLAHEQFF
DNA: TGCGCCAGCAGCTTGGTTCTAGCCCATGAGCAGTTCTTC
J: TRBJ2-1
V: TRBV5-1
size: few
D: NA

CDR3: CASSQEEARWNTEAFF
DNA: TGCGCCAGCAGCCAAGAAGAGGCACGCTGGAACACTGAAGCTTTCTTT
J: TRBJ1-1
V: TRBV4-1
size: NA
D: NA

CDR3: CASRTSGSYEQYF
DNA: TGTGCCAGCCGGACTAGCGGCTCCTACGAGCAGTACTTC
J: TRBJ2-7
V: TRBV13
size: NA
D: TRBD2

CDR3: CASSDLREETQYF
DNA: TGCGCCAGCAGCGACCTACGGGAAGAGACCCAGTACTTC
J: TRBJ2-5
V: TRBV5-1
size: few
D: NA

CDR3: CAWTIQGNYGYTF
DNA: TGTGCCTGGACCATCCAGGGGAACTATGGCTACACCTTC
J: TRBJ1-2
V: TRBV30
size: few
D: NA

CDR3: CASRTGQSTDTQYF
DNA: TGTGCCAGCAGAACTGGACAGTCCACAGATACGCAGTATTTT
J: TRBJ2-3
V: TRBV28
size: NA
D: NA

CDR3: CATSRLLQGVVSEQYF
DNA: TGTGCCACCAGCAGACTCCTACAGGGGGTAGTTTCCGAGCAGTACTTC
J: TRBJ2-7
V: TRBV15
size: NA
D: TRBD1

CDR3: CSVEYLAGHNEQFF
DNA: TGCAGCGTTGAATACCTAGCGGGCCACAATGAGCAGTTCTTC
J: TRBJ2-1
V: TRBV29-1
size: few
D: TRBD2